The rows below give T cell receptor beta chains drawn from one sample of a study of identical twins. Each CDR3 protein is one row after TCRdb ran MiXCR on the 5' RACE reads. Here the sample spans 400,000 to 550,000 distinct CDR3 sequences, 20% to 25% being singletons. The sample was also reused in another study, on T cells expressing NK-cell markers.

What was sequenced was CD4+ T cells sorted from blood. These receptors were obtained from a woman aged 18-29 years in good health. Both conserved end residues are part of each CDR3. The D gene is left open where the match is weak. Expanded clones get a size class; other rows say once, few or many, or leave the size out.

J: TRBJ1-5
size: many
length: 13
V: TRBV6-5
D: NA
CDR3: CASSYSVDQPQHF
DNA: TGTGCCAGCAGTTACTCGGTCGATCAGCCCCAGCATTTT

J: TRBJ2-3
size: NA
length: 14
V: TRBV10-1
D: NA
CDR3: CASSISVSTDTQYF
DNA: TGCGCCAGCAGTATTAGCGTGAGCACAGATACGCAGTATTTT

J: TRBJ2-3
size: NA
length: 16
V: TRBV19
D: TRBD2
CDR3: CASSSGLAGGGATQYF
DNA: TGTGCCAGTAGTTCCGGACTAGCGGGGGGGGGTGCTACGCAGTATTTT

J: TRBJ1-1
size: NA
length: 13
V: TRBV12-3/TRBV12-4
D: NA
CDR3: CASSRRDFPEAFF
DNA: TGTGCCAGCAGTAGGCGGGACTTCCCTGAAGCTTTCTTT

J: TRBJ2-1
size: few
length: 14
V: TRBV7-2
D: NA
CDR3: CASSLISGLDEQFF
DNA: TGTGCCAGCAGCTTAATTTCAGGGTTAGATGAGCAGTTCTTC

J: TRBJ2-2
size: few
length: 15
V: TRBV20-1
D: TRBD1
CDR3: CSATGQGSIPGELFF
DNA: TGCAGTGCTACTGGACAGGGGAGTATTCCCGGGGAGCTGTTTTTT

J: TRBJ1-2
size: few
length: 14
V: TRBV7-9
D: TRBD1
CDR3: CASSLFSGQPGYTF
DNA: TGTGCCAGCAGCTTATTTTCGGGACAGCCTGGCTACACCTTC

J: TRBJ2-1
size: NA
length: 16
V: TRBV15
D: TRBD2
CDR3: CATSRRTGTMYNEQFF
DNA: TGTGCCACCAGCAGACGAACCGGGACTATGTACAATGAGCAGTTCTTC

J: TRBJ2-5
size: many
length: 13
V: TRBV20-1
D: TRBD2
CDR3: CSARTSAQETQYF
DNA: TGCAGTGCTAGGACTAGCGCTCAAGAGACCCAGTACTTC

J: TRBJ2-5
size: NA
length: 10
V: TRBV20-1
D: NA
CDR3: CSARWETQYF
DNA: TGCAGTGCTAGGTGGGAGACCCAGTACTTC

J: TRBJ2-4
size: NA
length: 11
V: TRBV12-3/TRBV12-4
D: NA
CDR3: CASSFSGRQYF
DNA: TGTGCCAGCAGTTTTTCGGGACGGCAGTACTTC

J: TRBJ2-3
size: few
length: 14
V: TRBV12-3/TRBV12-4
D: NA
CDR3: CASSLVYSTDTQYF
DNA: TGTGCCAGCAGTTTGGTCTATAGCACAGATACGCAGTATTTT

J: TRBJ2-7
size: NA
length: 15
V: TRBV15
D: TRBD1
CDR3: CATSGGDRGSYEQYF
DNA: TGTGCCACCAGCGGCGGCGACAGGGGCTCCTACGAGCAGTACTTC

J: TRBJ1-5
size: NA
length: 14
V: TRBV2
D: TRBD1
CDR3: CASSEQGQPQPQHF
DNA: TGTGCCAGCAGTGAACAGGGACAGCCCCAGCCCCAGCATTTT

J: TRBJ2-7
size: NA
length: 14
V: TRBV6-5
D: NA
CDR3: CASSYSGRLYEQYF
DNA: TGTGCCAGCAGTTATTCCGGCCGTCTTTACGAGCAGTACTTC

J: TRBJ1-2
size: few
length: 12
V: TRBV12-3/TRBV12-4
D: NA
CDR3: CASSFSASGYTF
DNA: TGTGCCAGCAGTTTCAGCGCTTCTGGCTACACCTTC

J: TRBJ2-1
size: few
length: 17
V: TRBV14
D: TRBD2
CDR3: CASSHTPGLGAYNEQFF
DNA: TGTGCCAGCAGCCACACACCAGGACTAGGGGCCTACAATGAGCAGTTCTTC

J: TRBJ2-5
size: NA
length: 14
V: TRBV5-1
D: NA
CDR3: CASSSGAQRETQYF
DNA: TGCGCCAGCAGCTCCGGCGCACAGCGAGAGACCCAGTACTTC

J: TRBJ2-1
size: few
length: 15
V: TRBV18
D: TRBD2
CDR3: CASSMGAGEYNEQFF
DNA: TGTGCCAGCTCAATGGGAGCGGGAGAGTACAATGAGCAGTTCTTC

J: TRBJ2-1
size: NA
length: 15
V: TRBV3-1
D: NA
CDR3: CASSQGRWSYNEQFF
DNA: TGTGCCAGCAGTCAAGGCAGGTGGTCCTACAATGAGCAGTTCTTC

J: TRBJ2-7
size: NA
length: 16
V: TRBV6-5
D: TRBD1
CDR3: CASSSPGQQSTYEQYF
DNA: TGTGCCAGCAGTTCCCCGGGACAGCAGTCAACCTACGAGCAGTACTTC

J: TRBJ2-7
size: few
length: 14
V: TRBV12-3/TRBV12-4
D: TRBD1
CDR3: CASTLETGAYEQYF
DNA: TGTGCCAGCACTCTGGAGACAGGGGCCTACGAGCAGTACTTC

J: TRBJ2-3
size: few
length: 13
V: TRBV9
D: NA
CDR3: CASSAYRDHTQYF
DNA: TGTGCCAGCAGCGCCTATAGAGACCATACGCAGTATTTT

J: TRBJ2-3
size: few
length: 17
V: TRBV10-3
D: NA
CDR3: CAISGRGAARPADTQYF
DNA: TGTGCCATCAGTGGCAGGGGGGCCGCGCGCCCGGCAGATACGCAGTATTTT

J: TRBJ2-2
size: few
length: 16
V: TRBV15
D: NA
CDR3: CATSSRQEKNTGELFF
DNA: TGTGCCACCAGCAGCCGACAGGAGAAAAACACCGGGGAGCTGTTTTTT

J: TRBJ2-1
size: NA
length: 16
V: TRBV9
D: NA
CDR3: CASSENTGTLYNEQFF
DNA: TGTGCCAGCAGCGAAAATACAGGGACCTTGTACAATGAGCAGTTCTTC

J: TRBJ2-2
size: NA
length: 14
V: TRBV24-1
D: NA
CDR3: CATSASGGTGELFF
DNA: TGTGCCACCAGTGCTTCAGGGGGGACCGGGGAGCTGTTTTTT

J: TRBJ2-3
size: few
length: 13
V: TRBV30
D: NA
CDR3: CAWMKRFTDTQYF
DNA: TGTGCCTGGATGAAGCGGTTCACAGATACGCAGTATTTT

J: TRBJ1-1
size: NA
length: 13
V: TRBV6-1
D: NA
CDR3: CASIGRNRAEAFF
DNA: TGTGCCAGCATAGGACGAAATAGGGCTGAAGCTTTCTTT

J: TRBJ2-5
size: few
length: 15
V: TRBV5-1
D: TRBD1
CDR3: CASSLAGTGGETQYF
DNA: TGCGCCAGCAGCTTGGCCGGGACAGGGGGAGAGACCCAGTACTTC

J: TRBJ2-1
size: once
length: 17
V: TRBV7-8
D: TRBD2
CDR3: CASSPRLAGGLYNEQFF
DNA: TGTGCCAGCAGCCCAAGACTAGCGGGGGGGCTATACAATGAGCAGTTCTTC

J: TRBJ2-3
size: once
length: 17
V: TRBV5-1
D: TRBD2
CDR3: CASSLFPSGGGTDTQYF
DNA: TGCGCCAGCAGCTTGTTTCCCAGCGGGGGTGGCACAGATACGCAGTATTTT

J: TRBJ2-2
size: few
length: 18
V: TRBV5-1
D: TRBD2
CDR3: CASSQGLAGSSWAGELFF
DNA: TGCGCCAGCAGCCAAGGGCTAGCGGGAAGTTCATGGGCCGGGGAGCTGTTTTTT

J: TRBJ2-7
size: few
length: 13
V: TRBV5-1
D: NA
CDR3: CASSFAAYYEQYF
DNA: TGCGCCAGCAGCTTTGCGGCCTACTACGAGCAGTACTTC

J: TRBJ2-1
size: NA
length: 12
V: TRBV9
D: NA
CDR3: CASSPEINEQFF
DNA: TGTGCCAGCAGCCCCGAGATAAATGAGCAGTTCTTC

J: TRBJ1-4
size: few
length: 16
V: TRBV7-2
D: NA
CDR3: CASSQETSATNEKLFF
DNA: TGTGCCAGCAGCCAAGAGACGAGTGCAACTAATGAAAAACTGTTTTTT

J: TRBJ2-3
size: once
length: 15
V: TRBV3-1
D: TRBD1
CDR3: CAKGPGQGATDTQYF
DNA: TGTGCTAAAGGTCCGGGACAGGGGGCAACAGATACGCAGTATTTT

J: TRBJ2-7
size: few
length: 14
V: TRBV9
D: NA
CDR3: CASSTSQHSYEQYF
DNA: TGTGCCAGCAGCACGAGCCAGCACTCCTACGAGCAGTACTTC